These 17 T cell receptor beta chains were sequenced from one sample in a study of T cell repertoires in cytomegalovirus infection. These receptors are not linked to any known antigen. TCRdb redid the calling of the reads with MiXCR, one entry per CDR3 protein. The sample lists about 920,000 distinct CDR3 sequences; 30% to 40% were seen once. Specimen: cultured CD8+ T cells from PBMCs, collected from culture after CMV antigen stimulation. The receptors originated from a human donor in good health (CMV status not recorded). Some clones in this sample may be carry-over from other donors' samples.

The chain links TRBV3-1 to TRBJ2-2; either TRBD1 or TRBD2 may supply D (5 bases each). Germline values: CDR1 LGHDT, CDR2 YNNKEL (reference sequence). The ends were cut back, 10 bases at V and 8 bases at J, with 20 bases in the middle. This CDR3 region has 14 residues. The CDR3 loop reads CAISQGPRAGELFF. The CDR3 DNA follows: TGTGCCATCTCCCAGGGACCACGTGCTGGGGAGCTGTTTTTT. The variable domain in full, completed from reference TRBV3-1 and TRBJ2-2, reads DTAVSQTPKYLVTQMGNDKSIKCEQNLGHDTMYWYKQDSKKFLKIMFSYNNKELIINETVPNRFSPKSPDKAHLNLHINSLELGDSAVYFCAISQGPRAGELFFGEGSRLTVL.

This chain joins TRBV7-9 and TRBJ2-6; no reliable D call. V was cut by 4 bases and J by 2 bases, with 12 bases left in between. The CDR3 is made up of 16 amino acids. Germline values: CDR1 SEHNR, CDR2 FQNEAQ (reference sequence). In nucleotides, the CDR3 is TGTGCCAGCAGCTCGATGCAAGTAACTGGGGCCAACGTCCTGACTTTC. Translation gives CASSSMQVTGANVLTF.

The V gene is TRBV4-3, the J gene TRBJ1-5; D unclear. Germline V lookup: CDR1 LGHNA, CDR2 YSLEER. Trimming left V 0 bases short and J 2 bases short, with 11 bases between. The length of the CDR3 is 16 residues. Here the CDR3 reads CASSQEDFTGNQPQHF. CDR3 sequence (DNA): TGCGCCAGCAGCCAAGAAGACTTCACAGGCAATCAGCCCCAGCATTTT.

V is TRBV24-1 and J is TRBJ2-1; TRBD2 agrees at 10 bases. From germline, CDR1 is KGHDR and CDR2 SFDVKD. V trimming: 4 bases; J trimming: 3 bases; junction bases outside the gene matches: 5. The CDR3 has 16 amino acids. The CDR3 loop is CATSEERGGDYNEQFF. CDR3 coding DNA: TGTGCCACCAGTGAGGAGCGGGGGGGGGACTACAATGAGCAGTTCTTC.

This clonotype was observed a few times. The rearrangement links TRBV14 to TRBJ2-3, with D unclear. Looked up from germline, CDR1 is SGHDN and CDR2 is FVKESK. The CDR3 length is 14 residues. Trimming cost V 0 bases and J 2 bases, with 6 bases left between them. The DNA for the CDR3 is TGTGCCAGCAGCCAAGAGAGATTCACAGATACGCAGTATTTT. Translation: CASSQERFTDTQYF.

This clonotype showed up just a few times. The chain recombines TRBV12-3 or TRBV12-4 with TRBJ1-1; TRBD1 aligns across 7 bases. This CDR3 contains 13 residues. V lost 6 bases to trimming and J lost 5 bases; unmatched junction nucleotides: 6. In DNA form, the CDR3 reads TGTGCCAGCAGGAACAGGGGTCCAACTGAAGCTTTCTTT. This translates into CASRNRGPTEAFF.

J is TRBJ1-1 and V is TRBV6-5; D ambiguous. Looked up from germline, CDR1 is MNHEY and CDR2 is SVGAGI. The CDR3 contains 14 residues. Between the trimmed V and J ends, which lost 6 bases and 1 base, there was a span of 12 bases. CDR3 loop: CASSVQWANTEAFF. In DNA, the CDR3 is TGTGCCAGCAGCGTACAGTGGGCGAACACTGAAGCTTTCTTT.

With respect to this clonotype: This sequence may be a read error, since a much larger clone differs from it by one base. The V and J genes are TRBV7-6 and TRBJ1-5; the D is unclear. The CDR3 is 12 residues long. V was clipped by 7 bases and J by 4 bases, with 8 bases between them. CDR1 is SGHVS, CDR2 FNYEAQ, per germline. The CDR3 region is CASNFKNQPQHF. CDR3 in DNA: TGTGCCAGCAACTTTAAAAATCAGCCCCAGCATTTT.

This clonotype was seen a handful of times. The V and J genes are TRBV19 and TRBJ1-2, with 7 nucleotides matching TRBD1. The CDR3 has 14 residues. The germline CDR1 and CDR2 sequences are LNHDA and SQIVND (reference sequence). Trimming cost V 4 bases and J 5 bases; bases outside gene matches: 7. The chain's CDR3 is CASSTRQGGYGYTF. The DNA of the CDR3 is TGTGCCAGTAGTACCCGACAGGGCGGGTATGGCTACACCTTC.

The sample holds many counts of this clonotype. CDR3 sequence (DNA): TGTGCCAGCAGCTCGGTCGGGTCTATTATGACTAATGAAAAACTGTTTTTT. This codes for CASSSVGSIMTNEKLFF. The J gene is TRBJ1-4, the V gene TRBV7-6; D is undetermined. V was clipped by 4 bases and J by 2 bases, with 17 bases between them. The CDR3 covers 17 residues. The germline CDR1 and CDR2 sequences are SGHVS and FNYEAQ.

A few counts support this clonotype. The chain combines TRBV19 with TRBJ2-7; D perhaps matches TRBD1 (5 bases). The CDR3 runs to 13 residues. Deletions cut 9 bases from V and 2 bases from J, with 14 bases between. Germline loops: CDR1 LNHDA, CDR2 SQIVND (reference sequence). As DNA, the CDR3 is TGTGCCAGCGGAGCAGGGCCCACCTACGAGCAGTACTTC. This translates into CASGAGPTYEQYF.

This clonotype showed up just a few times. This chain joins TRBV5-4 and TRBJ2-2; D gene unclear. Trimming cost V 0 bases and J 1 base, with 10 bases left between them. There are 16 residues in the CDR3. Looked up from germline, CDR1 is SGHNT and CDR2 is YYREEE (reference sequence). CDR3 sequence: CASSLGQFVNTGELFF. In DNA, the CDR3 is TGTGCCAGCAGCTTGGGGCAGTTCGTGAACACCGGGGAGCTGTTTTTT.

This clonotype was counted only a few times. This chain joins TRBV6-2 or TRBV6-3 and TRBJ1-5, with 8 bases aligning to TRBD1. V gave up 10 bases and J gave up 7 bases; unmatched junction bases: 12. The CDR3 runs to 14 residues. Per the germline V gene, CDR1 is MNHEY and CDR2 is SVGEGT. In nucleotides, the CDR3 is TGTGCCACCAGATCTGGACAGGGAAGGCAGCCCCAGCATTTT. Protein sequence: CATRSGQGRQPQHF.

The chain is built from TRBV5-4 and TRBJ2-1; D remains ambiguous. CDR3 length: 14 residues. CDR1 SGHNT and CDR2 YYREEE come from the germline V gene (reference sequence). Trimming stripped 4 bases from V and 0 bases from J, with 8 bases between. As DNA, the CDR3 is TGTGCCAGCAGCCCAATGAGCTCCTACAATGAGCAGTTCTTC. Its protein is CASSPMSSYNEQFF. Complete variable domain (other parts from reference TRBV5-4 and TRBJ2-1): ETGVTQSPTHLIKTRGQQVTLRCSSQSGHNTVSWYQQALGQGPQFIFQYYREEENGRGNFPPRFSGLQFPNYSSELNVNALELDDSALYLCASSPMSSYNEQFFGPGTRLTVL.

This sequence joins TRBV27 and TRBJ1-6, with unresolved D. The CDR3 has 14 residues. Per germline, CDR1 MNHEY and CDR2 SMNVEV (reference sequence). V lost 3 bases and J lost 6, with 9 bases in between. This CDR3 reads CASSFGVINSPLHF. The CDR3 coding sequence is TGTGCCAGCAGTTTCGGGGTAATTAATTCACCCCTCCACTTT.

The gene calls are TRBV27 and TRBJ2-7; TRBD1 aligns across 10 bases. Germline V CDR1 and CDR2: MNHEY, SMNVEV (reference sequence). V dropped 7 bases and J dropped 4; count of bases not matched to a gene: 13. There are 16 residues in the CDR3. CDR3 residues: CASTQGPGTGVYEQYF. The CDR3 DNA follows: TGTGCCAGCACCCAAGGGCCCGGGACAGGGGTGTACGAGCAGTACTTC.

This clonotype has a handful of counts. This rearrangement joins TRBV7-2 to TRBJ1-3; tentatively, D is TRBD1 (5 bases). CDR3 size: 16 residues. V lost 6 bases to trimming and J lost 0 bases, with 15 bases between them. Germline V gene sequence: CDR1 SGHTA, CDR2 FQGNSA. CDR3 DNA: TGTGCCAGCAGATCGGGACCTCAGACCTCTGGAAACACCATATATTTT. Translating gives CASRSGPQTSGNTIYF.